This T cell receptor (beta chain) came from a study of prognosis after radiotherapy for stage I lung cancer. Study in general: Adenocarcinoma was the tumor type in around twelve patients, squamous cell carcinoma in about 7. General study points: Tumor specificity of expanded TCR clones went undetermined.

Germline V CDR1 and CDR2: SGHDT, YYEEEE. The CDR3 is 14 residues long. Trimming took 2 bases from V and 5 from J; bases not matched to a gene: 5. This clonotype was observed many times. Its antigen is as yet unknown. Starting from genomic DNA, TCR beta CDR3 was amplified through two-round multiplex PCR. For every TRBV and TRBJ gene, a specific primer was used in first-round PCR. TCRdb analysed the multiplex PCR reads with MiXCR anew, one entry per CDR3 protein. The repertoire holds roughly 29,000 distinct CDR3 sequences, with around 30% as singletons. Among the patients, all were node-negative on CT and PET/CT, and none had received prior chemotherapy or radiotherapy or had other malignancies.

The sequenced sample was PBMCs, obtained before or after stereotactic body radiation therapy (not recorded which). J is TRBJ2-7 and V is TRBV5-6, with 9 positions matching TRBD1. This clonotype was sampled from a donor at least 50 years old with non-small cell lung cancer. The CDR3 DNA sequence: TGTGCCAGCAGCTTTTATACAGGGGGCCACGAGCAGTACTTC. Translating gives CASSFYTGGHEQYF.